These T cell receptor beta chains were read from a single sample in a study of shared clonotypes between healthy human individuals. The protocol was immunoSEQ multiplex PCR, while the TCRdb copy is restricted to in-frame clones and leaves out a portion. This table holds about 2.1 million clones, 93% found once. The specimen was naive CD8+ T cells from PBMCs. These receptors were obtained from a man aged 18 to 29 in good health. Some clones in this sample may be carry-over from other donors' samples. Both conserved end residues are part of each CDR3.

j_call v_call cdr3_aa
TRBJ2-1 TRBV10-3 CAISGGVAGGNEQFF
TRBJ1-5 TRBV6-5 CASRPGREINQPQHF
TRBJ1-1 TRBV27 CASSSMDRDTEAFF
TRBJ2-1 TRBV7-9 CASSSTGTPDFF
TRBJ2-7 TRBV5-5 CASTEMGTISYEQYF
TRBJ2-7 TRBV5-1 CASSLEDRPSYEQYF
TRBJ1-2 TRBV9 CASSVDWVGYGYTF
TRBJ1-2 TRBV5-1 CASSLDAGLGVYGYTF
TRBJ2-5 TRBV23-1 CASSPGTGSIAETQYF
TRBJ1-3 TRBV29-1 CSVANGNTIYF
TRBJ2-7 TRBV28 CAAGRAGEAYEQYF
TRBJ2-7 TRBV2 CASSGAGPTYEQYF
TRBJ1-4 TRBV9 CASSPGGGQNEKLFF
TRBJ2-1 TRBV7-9 CAGQNTYNEQFF
TRBJ1-2 TRBV27 CASSPRVYYGYTF